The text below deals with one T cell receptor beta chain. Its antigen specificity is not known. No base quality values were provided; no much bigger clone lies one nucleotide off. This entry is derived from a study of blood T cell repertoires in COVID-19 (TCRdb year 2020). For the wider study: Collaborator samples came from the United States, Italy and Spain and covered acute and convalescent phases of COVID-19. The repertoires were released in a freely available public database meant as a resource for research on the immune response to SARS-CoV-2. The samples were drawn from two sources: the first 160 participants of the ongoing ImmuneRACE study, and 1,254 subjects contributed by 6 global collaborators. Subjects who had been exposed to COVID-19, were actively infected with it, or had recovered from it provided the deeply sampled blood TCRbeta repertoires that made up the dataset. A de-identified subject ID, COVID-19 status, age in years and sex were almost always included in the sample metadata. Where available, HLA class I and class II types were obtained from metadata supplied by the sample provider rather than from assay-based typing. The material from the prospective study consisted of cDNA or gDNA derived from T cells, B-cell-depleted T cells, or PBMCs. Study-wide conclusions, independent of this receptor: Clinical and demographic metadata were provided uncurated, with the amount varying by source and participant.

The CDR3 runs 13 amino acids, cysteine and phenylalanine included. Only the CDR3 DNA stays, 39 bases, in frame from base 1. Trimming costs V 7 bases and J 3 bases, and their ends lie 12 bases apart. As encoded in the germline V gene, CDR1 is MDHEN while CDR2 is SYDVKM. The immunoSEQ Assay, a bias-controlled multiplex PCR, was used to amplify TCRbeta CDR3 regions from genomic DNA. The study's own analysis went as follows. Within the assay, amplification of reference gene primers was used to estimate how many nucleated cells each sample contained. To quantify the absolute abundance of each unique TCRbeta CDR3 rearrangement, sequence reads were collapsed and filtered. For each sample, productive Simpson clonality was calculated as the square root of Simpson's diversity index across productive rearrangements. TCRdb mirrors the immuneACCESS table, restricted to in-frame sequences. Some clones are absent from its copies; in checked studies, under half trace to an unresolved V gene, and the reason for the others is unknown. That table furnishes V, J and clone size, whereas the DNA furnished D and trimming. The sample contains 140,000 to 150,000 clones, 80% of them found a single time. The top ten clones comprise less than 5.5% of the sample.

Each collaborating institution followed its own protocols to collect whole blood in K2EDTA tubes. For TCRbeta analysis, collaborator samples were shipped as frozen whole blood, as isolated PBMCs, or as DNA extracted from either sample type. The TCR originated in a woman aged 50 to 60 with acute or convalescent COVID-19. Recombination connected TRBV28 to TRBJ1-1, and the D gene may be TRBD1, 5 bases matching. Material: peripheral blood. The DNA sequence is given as TGTGCCAGCACCCTGGGGGGGGACACTGAAGCTTTCTTT. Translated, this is CASTLGGDTEAFF.